The 19 T cell receptor beta chains in this list originate from one sample, sequenced in a study of shared clonotypes between healthy human individuals. Produced via immunoSEQ multiplex PCR; TCRdb's table is partial and in-frame only. Here the sample spans about 2,500,000 clones, approximately 94% being singletons. Sequencing input: naive CD4+ T cells sorted from blood. Subset specified: CD45RA+ positively selected. These receptors all come from a man aged 18 to 30 in good health.

The chain uses TRBV6-6 and TRBJ1-6, with 11 nucleotides matching TRBD1. The CDR3 runs to 16 residues. Per germline, CDR1 MNHNY and CDR2 SVGAGI (reference sequence). J was trimmed by 0 bases and V by 5 bases; bases with no gene match: 0. In nucleotides, the CDR3 is TGTGCCAGCAGTGGACAGGGGGCCTCCTATAATTCACCCCTCCACTTT. The encoded protein is CASSGQGASYNSPLHF.

The chain uses TRBV5-6 and TRBJ1-1; unclear D gene. CDR1 is SGHDT and CDR2 is YYEEEE in the germline V gene. The CDR3 consists of 13 residues. The ends were cut back, 0 bases at V and 4 bases at J, with 7 bases in the middle. DNA for the CDR3: TGTGCCAGCAGCTTGGATAGGGCCACTGAAGCTTTCTTT. It is translated as CASSLDRATEAFF.

The rearrangement joins TRBV30 to TRBJ1-2, with a possible D match to TRBD1 (5 bases). This CDR3 has 14 residues. V was clipped by 4 bases and J by 6 bases, with 18 bases between them. Germline loops: CDR1 GTSNPN, CDR2 SVGIG (reference sequence). As DNA, the CDR3 is TGTGCCTGGACCCCTGGGGGGGTCCTGAATGGCTACACCTTC. Protein: CAWTPGGVLNGYTF.

The chain recombines TRBV19 with TRBJ2-5; a weak D match, TRBD2 (6 bases). The CDR3 is 14 residues long. CDR1 and CDR2 from the germline V gene are LNHDA and SQIVND (reference sequence). V shed 5 bases and J shed 1 base, with 11 bases lying between them. DNA for the CDR3: TGTGCCAGTAGTCTAAGGGGACTCCAAGAGACCCAGTACTTC. It encodes CASSLRGLQETQYF.

A note on this clone: The same CDR3 can be traced to other DNA sequences in this sample. The chain couples TRBV7-3 to TRBJ2-5, with TRBD1 as a possible D gene (5 bases). CDR3 size: 14 residues. The V gene lost 2 bases and the J gene lost 3 bases, with 10 bases spanning the gap. CDR1 and CDR2 from the germline V gene are SGHTA and FQGTGA. CDR3: CASSLGSREETQYF. The CDR3, as DNA: TGTGCCAGCAGCTTAGGTTCCAGGGAAGAGACCCAGTACTTC.

V and J are TRBV18 and TRBJ1-3, with D tentatively TRBD1 (6 bases). The CDR3 is 14 residues long. Per the germline V gene, CDR1 is KGHSH and CDR2 is LQKENI. Trimming removed 1 base at V and 2 bases at J, with 6 bases between. The CDR3: CASSPRGPGNTIYF. CDR3 DNA: TGTGCCAGCTCACCACGGGGGCCTGGAAACACCATATATTTT.

Turning to this clone: Germline is not matched at one junction end, which may reflect a read error. The chain recombines TRBV7-7 with TRBJ2-2; D is uncertain. Germline V gene lookup returns CDR1 SSHAT and CDR2 FNYEAQ (reference sequence). This CDR3 comprises 13 residues. Here the CDR3 DNA reads TGTGCTAGCAGACCAATGGTCACCGGGGAGCTGTTTTTT. This translates into CASRPMVTGELFF.

Only a few counts were recorded for this clone. CDR3: CAWVVGSNTEAFF. The CDR3 DNA sequence: TGTGCCTGGGTGGTAGGTTCGAACACTGAAGCTTTCTTT. This chain links TRBV30 with TRBJ1-1; D unresolved. From germline, CDR1 is GTSNPN and CDR2 SVGIG (reference sequence). With 5 bases removed from V and 1 base from J, the gap between germline ends came to 11 bases. CDR3 length equals 13 residues.

The V call is TRBV10-3, the J call TRBJ1-1; D is perhaps TRBD1 (5 bases). Germline V gives CDR1 ENHRY, CDR2 SYGVKD. The CDR3 has 13 amino acids. Deletions cut 11 bases from V and 3 bases from J, with 16 bases between. DNA of the CDR3: TGTGCCGCCACCGGGACGAAAGACACTGAAGCTTTCTTT. Its protein is CAATGTKDTEAFF.

The chain employs TRBV4-1 and TRBJ2-1; the D gene is possibly TRBD2 (6 bases). The germline V gene has CDR1 MGHRA and CDR2 YSYEKL. The CDR3 has 18 residues. The V end lost 1 base, the J end lost 2 bases, and 18 bases lay between the germline ends. The CDR3 nucleotides are TGCGCCAGCAGCCAAGCTCTCGCGACTAGACCAACCTACAATGAGCAGTTCTTC. It codes for CASSQALATRPTYNEQFF.

The chain recombines TRBV7-2 with TRBJ2-7, with a possible D match to TRBD1 (6 bases). CDR1 is SGHTA, CDR2 FQGNSA, per germline. Trimming shortened V by 2 bases and J by 2 bases, and 10 bases separated the two germline ends. The CDR3 runs to 14 residues. The CDR3 DNA is TGTGCCAGCAGCTTACAGGGGTCCACCTACGAGCAGTACTTC. Translation: CASSLQGSTYEQYF. The variable domain in full, with the rest retrieved from reference TRBV7-2 and TRBJ2-7, is GAGVSQSPSNKVTEKGKDVELRCDPISGHTALYWYRQSLGQGLEFLIYFQGNSAPDKSGLPSDRFSAERTGGSVSTLTIQRTQQEDSAVYLCASSLQGSTYEQYFGPGTRLTVT.

V and J are TRBV7-9 and TRBJ2-7, with D perhaps matching TRBD1 (5 bases). Germline V gene sequence: CDR1 SEHNR, CDR2 FQNEAQ (reference sequence). The CDR3 runs 14 residues. V shed 3 bases and J shed 9 bases, with 18 bases lying between them. In nucleotides, the CDR3 is TGTGCCAGCAGCTTGGCCCGCGTAGGGCAGGGGCAGTACTTC. This sequence encodes CASSLARVGQGQYF.

V is TRBV7-2 and J is TRBJ1-1, with no clear D. V shed 10 bases and J shed 1 base, with 22 bases lying between them. Per germline, CDR1 SGHTA and CDR2 FQGNSA. This CDR3 contains 16 residues. The CDR3 spells CAIEPVGSRPNTEAFF. CDR3 nucleotides: TGTGCCATCGAGCCAGTCGGGTCCCGACCGAACACTGAAGCTTTCTTT. Looking up the rest from reference TRBV7-2 and TRBJ1-1 gives the full variable domain: GAGVSQSPSNKVTEKGKDVELRCDPISGHTALYWYRQSLGQGLEFLIYFQGNSAPDKSGLPSDRFSAERTGGSVSTLTIQRTQQEDSAVYLCAIEPVGSRPNTEAFFGQGTRLTVV.

The chain has TRBV4-2 and TRBJ1-2; 7 nucleotides match TRBD1. Per the germline V gene, CDR1 is LGHNA and CDR2 is YNFKEQ. After removal of 1 base from V and 8 bases from J, the junction contained 13 bases not matched to a gene. The CDR3 length is 16 residues. CDR3 in amino acids: CASSQGGGKTGWGYTF. The CDR3 DNA is TGTGCCAGCAGCCAAGGAGGGGGCAAGACAGGGTGGGGCTACACCTTC.

The chain employs TRBV7-6 and TRBJ2-2; no reliable D call. Germline lookup yields CDR1 SGHVS and CDR2 FNYEAQ. Trimming removed 1 base at V and 6 bases at J, with 6 bases between. This CDR3 region has 13 residues. CDR3 in amino acids: CASSLEPAGELFF. The CDR3 DNA is TGTGCCAGCAGCTTAGAACCAGCCGGGGAGCTGTTTTTT.

The chain combines TRBV10-3 with TRBJ2-3; D remains unclear. Germline CDR1 is ENHRY and CDR2 is SYGVKD. CDR3 length: 12 amino acids. V gave up 7 bases and J gave up 4 bases, with 9 bases separating them. This CDR3 reads CAITSQPDTQYF. Here the CDR3 DNA reads TGTGCCATCACTAGTCAACCAGATACGCAGTATTTT.

This rearrangement joins TRBV5-1 to TRBJ2-1; D is perhaps TRBD1 (6 bases). The V end was cut by 0 bases, the J end by 3 bases, with 13 bases between. This CDR3 comprises 16 residues. CDR1 is SGHRS, CDR2 YFSETQ, per germline. CDR3 sequence reads: CASSLVAGTYYNEQFF. CDR3 in DNA: TGCGCCAGCAGCTTGGTGGCCGGGACATACTACAATGAGCAGTTCTTC. Full variable domain (outside the CDR3, taken from reference TRBV5-1 and TRBJ2-1): KAGVTQTPRYLIKTRGQQVTLSCSPISGHRSVSWYQQTPGQGLQFLFEYFSETQRNKGNFPGRFSGRQFSNSRSEMNVSTLELGDSALYLCASSLVAGTYYNEQFFGPGTRLTVL.

This rearrangement joins TRBV5-6 to TRBJ2-7; the match to TRBD1 covers 11 bases. Germline V gives CDR1 SGHDT, CDR2 YYEEEE. The length of the CDR3 is 15 residues. V dropped 4 bases and J dropped 2; count of bases not matched to a gene: 5. The CDR3 bases are TGTGCCAGCAGCCCCTCGGGACAGGGGGCCTACGAGCAGTACTTC. This encodes CASSPSGQGAYEQYF. The entire variable domain, with the rest obtained from reference TRBV5-6 and TRBJ2-7, is as follows: DAGVTQSPTHLIKTRGQQVTLRCSPKSGHDTVSWYQQALGQGPQFIFQYYEEEERQRGNFPDRFSGHQFPNYSSELNVNALLLGDSALYLCASSPSGQGAYEQYFGPGTRLTVT.

The J gene is TRBJ1-2, the V gene TRBV11-2; D is ambiguous. Deletions cut 0 bases from V and 0 bases from J, with 20 bases between. CDR1 and CDR2 (germline): SGHAT, FQNNGV. The CDR3 runs to 19 residues. CDR3 in DNA: TGTGCCAGCAGCTTAGACGCCCCGGCCAATTCGGCAGCTAACTATGGCTACACCTTC. This translates into CASSLDAPANSAANYGYTF.